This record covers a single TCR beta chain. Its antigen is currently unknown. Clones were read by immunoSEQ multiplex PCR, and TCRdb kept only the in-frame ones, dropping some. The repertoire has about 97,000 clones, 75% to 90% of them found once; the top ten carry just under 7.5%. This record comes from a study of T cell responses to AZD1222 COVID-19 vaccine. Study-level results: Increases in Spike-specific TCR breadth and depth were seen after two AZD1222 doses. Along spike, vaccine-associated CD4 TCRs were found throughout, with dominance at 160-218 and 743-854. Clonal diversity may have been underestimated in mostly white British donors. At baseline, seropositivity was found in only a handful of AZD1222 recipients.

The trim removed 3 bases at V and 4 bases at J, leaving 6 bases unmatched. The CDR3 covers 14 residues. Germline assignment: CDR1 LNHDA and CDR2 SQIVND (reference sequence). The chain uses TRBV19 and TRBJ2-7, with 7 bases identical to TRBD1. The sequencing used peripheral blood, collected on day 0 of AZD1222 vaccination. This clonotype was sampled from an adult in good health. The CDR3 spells CASSILGQTYEQYF. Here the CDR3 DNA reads TGTGCCAGTAGTATCCTGGGACAGACTTACGAGCAGTACTTC.